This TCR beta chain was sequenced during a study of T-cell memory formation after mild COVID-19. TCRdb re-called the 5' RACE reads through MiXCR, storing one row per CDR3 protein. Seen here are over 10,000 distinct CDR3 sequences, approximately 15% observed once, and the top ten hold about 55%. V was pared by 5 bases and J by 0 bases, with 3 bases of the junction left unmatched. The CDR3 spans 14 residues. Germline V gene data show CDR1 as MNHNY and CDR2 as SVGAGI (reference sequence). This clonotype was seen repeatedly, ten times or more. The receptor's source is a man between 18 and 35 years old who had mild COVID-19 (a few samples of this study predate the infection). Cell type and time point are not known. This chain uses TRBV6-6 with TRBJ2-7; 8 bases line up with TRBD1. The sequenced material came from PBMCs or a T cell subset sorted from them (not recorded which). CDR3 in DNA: TGTGCCAGCAGTGGACAGGGAAGCTCCTACGAGCAGTACGTC. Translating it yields CASSGQGSSYEQYV.